The clone carrying this T cell receptor beta chain was seen a handful of times. This record belongs to a study of blood T cells in healthy people across ages. Together with a sample-barcoded 5' primer, a J-beta primer mix was included in a second PCR lasting roughly 6 to 12 cycles. Each CDR3 protein gets one entry after TCRdb re-called the 5' RACE reads with MiXCR. Among some 1.5 million distinct CDR3 sequences listed, 28% were seen once. CDR1 and CDR2 from the germline V gene are SGHRS and YFSETQ. V was clipped by 4 bases and J by 3 bases; unmatched bases: 15. This CDR3 comprises 18 residues. This chain connects TRBV5-1 to TRBJ2-3; the match to TRBD2 covers 9 bases. Input material: blood. This TCR was recovered from a woman in her twenties or thirties in good health. The CDR3 loop reads CASSAPPPQRGVTDTQYF. CDR3 DNA sequence: TGCGCCAGCAGCGCGCCCCCCCCTCAGCGGGGGGTTACAGATACGCAGTATTTT.